These T cell receptor beta chains were read from a single sample in a study of preoperative IRX-2 immunotherapy in early breast cancer. Using immunoSEQ multiplex PCR, the repertoire was profiled, and TCRdb retains in-frame clones only, with some absent. The sample lists around 30,000 clones, over 80% seen once, with just under 2.5% in the top ten. Material: lymph node tissue, obtained from a patient treated with IRX-2 immunotherapy. The source of these receptors is a human donor with breast cancer. The CDR3 runs from the conserved cysteine through the conserved F or W. Fields, in order: CDR3 protein, CDR3 DNA, V gene, D gene, J gene, clone size. D genes are given only for firm matches. Only some rows state a clone size, as once, few, many or a class for expanded clones.

CDR3: CASSPPTSGTSTDTQYF
DNA: TGTGCCAGCAGTCCGCCCACTAGCGGGACTAGCACAGATACGCAGTATTTT
V: TRBV28
D: TRBD2
J: TRBJ2-3
size: NA

CDR3: CASSLGGRVNQPQHF
DNA: TGTGCCAGCAGCTTAGGTGGACGGGTGAATCAGCCCCAGCATTTT
V: TRBV11-3
D: NA
J: TRBJ1-5
size: NA

CDR3: CASSERTVNNEQFF
DNA: TGTGCCAGCAGTGAGAGGACGGTAAACAATGAGCAGTTCTTC
V: TRBV16
D: NA
J: TRBJ2-1
size: NA

CDR3: CASSRWTETNYGYTF
DNA: TGCGCCAGCAGTCGCTGGACAGAGACCAACTATGGCTACACCTTC
V: TRBV10-2
D: NA
J: TRBJ1-2
size: NA

CDR3: CAWSRGRATGANVLTF
DNA: TGTGCCTGGAGCCGAGGCCGGGCGACTGGGGCCAACGTCCTGACTTTC
V: TRBV30
D: NA
J: TRBJ2-6
size: few

CDR3: CASSPLATGELFF
DNA: TGTGCCAGCTCACCCCTGGCCACCGGGGAGCTGTTTTTT
V: TRBV18
D: NA
J: TRBJ2-2
size: NA

CDR3: CASSRDYFQQYF
DNA: TGTGCCAGTAGTAGGGACTATTTTCAGCAGTACTTC
V: TRBV19
D: TRBD2
J: TRBJ2-7
size: NA

CDR3: CASRPGHSNYGYTF
DNA: TGCGCCAGCAGACCGGGACATTCTAACTATGGCTACACCTTC
V: TRBV10-2
D: NA
J: TRBJ1-2
size: NA

CDR3: CASSYEGLNTEAFF
DNA: TGTGCCAGCAGTTACGAGGGGTTGAACACTGAAGCTTTCTTT
V: TRBV6-8
D: NA
J: TRBJ1-1
size: NA

CDR3: CASSIWTSGRFEQYF
DNA: TGTGCCAGTAGTATTTGGACTAGCGGGAGGTTCGAGCAGTACTTC
V: TRBV19
D: TRBD2
J: TRBJ2-7
size: NA

CDR3: CASSDGLAVDTQYF
DNA: TGTGCCAGCAGTGATGGACTAGCGGTAGATACGCAGTATTTT
V: TRBV6-8
D: TRBD2
J: TRBJ2-3
size: NA

CDR3: CASSPGTGSGDEQFF
DNA: TGCGCCAGCAGCCCCGGGACAGGAAGCGGCGATGAGCAGTTCTTC
V: TRBV5-1
D: TRBD1
J: TRBJ2-1
size: NA

CDR3: CASSLTGLTDTQYF
DNA: TGTGCCAGCAGCCTGACAGGTCTCACAGATACGCAGTATTTT
V: TRBV5-8
D: NA
J: TRBJ2-3
size: NA

CDR3: CASSQRPGNEKLFF
DNA: TGCGCCAGCAGCCAGAGGCCGGGGAATGAAAAACTGTTTTTT
V: TRBV23-1
D: NA
J: TRBJ1-4
size: NA

CDR3: CASSPRQGSYEQYF
DNA: TGTGCCAGTAGTCCACGACAGGGGTCATACGAGCAGTACTTC
V: TRBV19
D: TRBD1
J: TRBJ2-7
size: NA

CDR3: CASSPLTDYEQYF
DNA: TGTGCCAGCAGTCCCCTGACAGACTACGAGCAGTACTTC
V: TRBV6-8
D: NA
J: TRBJ2-7
size: NA

CDR3: CASSYADQTEAFF
DNA: TGTGCCAGCAGTTACGCGGATCAGACTGAAGCTTTCTTT
V: TRBV6-8
D: NA
J: TRBJ1-1
size: NA

CDR3: CASSGTGLAKNIQYF
DNA: TGTGCCAGCAGCGGGACAGGATTAGCCAAAAACATTCAGTACTTC
V: TRBV28
D: TRBD1
J: TRBJ2-4
size: NA

CDR3: CATYLGTNYGYTF
DNA: TGTGCCACCTACCTAGGGACTAACTATGGCTACACCTTC
V: TRBV28
D: NA
J: TRBJ1-2
size: NA

CDR3: CASSWTGTYYEQYF
DNA: TGTGCCAGTTCCTGGACAGGAACCTACTACGAGCAGTACTTC
V: TRBV19
D: TRBD1
J: TRBJ2-7
size: NA

CDR3: CAWSPEGKGESGYTF
DNA: TGTGCCTGGAGTCCTGAGGGGAAAGGGGAAAGCGGCTACACCTTC
V: TRBV30
D: NA
J: TRBJ1-2
size: NA

CDR3: CASRTGSTPLHF
DNA: TGTGCCAGCAGAACGGGATCCACACCCCTCCACTTT
V: TRBV6-8
D: NA
J: TRBJ1-6
size: NA

CDR3: CASSLGQKTKAFF
DNA: TGTGCCAGCAGCCTTGGACAGAAGACGAAAGCTTTCTTT
V: TRBV7-1
D: NA
J: TRBJ1-1
size: NA

CDR3: CASSDSGRRADTQYF
DNA: TGTGCCAGCAGTGATAGCGGGAGGAGGGCAGATACGCAGTATTTT
V: TRBV6-7
D: TRBD2
J: TRBJ2-3
size: NA

CDR3: CASSQKRDRGSYEQYF
DNA: TGCGCCAGCAGTCAAAAACGGGACCGAGGTTCCTACGAGCAGTACTTC
V: TRBV23-1
D: NA
J: TRBJ2-7
size: NA

CDR3: CASRIRGTGHGYTF
DNA: TGTGCCAGTAGGATACGAGGGACAGGTCATGGCTACACCTTC
V: TRBV19
D: TRBD1
J: TRBJ1-2
size: NA

CDR3: CASSPRHFELTDTQYF
DNA: TGTGCCAGCAGTCCCCGACACTTTGAACTCACAGATACGCAGTATTTT
V: TRBV28
D: NA
J: TRBJ2-3
size: NA

CDR3: CASSFTMNTEAFF
DNA: TGTGCCAGCAGTTTTACTATGAACACTGAAGCTTTCTTT
V: TRBV28
D: NA
J: TRBJ1-1
size: NA

CDR3: CASSVMGSYNEQFF
DNA: TGTGCCAGCAGTGTAATGGGGTCCTACAATGAGCAGTTCTTC
V: TRBV28
D: NA
J: TRBJ2-1
size: NA

CDR3: CAISESQYSNQPQHF
DNA: TGTGCCATCAGTGAGAGTCAGTATAGCAATCAGCCCCAGCATTTT
V: TRBV10-3
D: NA
J: TRBJ1-5
size: NA

CDR3: CASSPAGTGVYEQYF
DNA: TGTGCCAGCTCACCAGCCGGGACAGGGGTATACGAGCAGTACTTC
V: TRBV18
D: TRBD1
J: TRBJ2-7
size: NA